The 10 T cell receptor beta chains reported below all come from one sample, sequenced in a study of monozygotic twins with inflammatory bowel disease. TCRdb reworked the 5' RACE reads into one entry per CDR3 protein, no DNA. This sample contains approximately 400,000 distinct CDR3 sequences. Sequenced: blood. Source of these receptors: a human donor with ulcerative colitis or Crohn's disease, or a healthy co-twin of an affected twin (not recorded which).

This chain connects TRBV19 to TRBJ1-2. The CDR3 loop spans 12 amino acids. Looked up from germline, CDR1 is LNHDA and CDR2 is SQIVND (reference sequence). CDR3 protein: CASSEGRYGYTF.

The V gene is TRBV13, the J gene TRBJ2-7. The CDR3 spans 13 residues. In germline, CDR1 is PRHDT, CDR2 FYEKMQ (reference sequence). CDR3 loop: CASSGTLDDEQYF.

V is TRBV7-9 and J is TRBJ1-1; the D call of TRBD1 rests on TCRdb alone, since no DNA is present to check it. The CDR3 spans 16 residues. Germline lookup yields CDR1 SEHNR and CDR2 FQNEAQ (reference sequence). The CDR3 sequence: CASSTQTENMNTEAFF.

The rearrangement joins TRBV5-1 to TRBJ1-1; TCRdb names TRBD1, which stays unverified in the absence of DNA. There are 15 residues in the CDR3. Germline V gives CDR1 SGHRS, CDR2 YFSETQ. CDR3 sequence: CASSSPWGENTEAFF.

This chain's CDR3 is CASSRMTGSNDQYF. J is TRBJ2-7 and V is TRBV7-9; TCRdb lists TRBD1, though no DNA is available to test this call. Germline V gene sequence: CDR1 SEHNR, CDR2 FQNEAQ (reference sequence). This CDR3 contains 14 residues.

V gene TRBV12-3 or TRBV12-4 combines with J gene TRBJ1-6. CDR3 size: 12 residues. The CDR3 spells CASSLVDSPLHF.

This chain joins TRBV19 and TRBJ2-1; TCRdb gives TRBD1 as the D gene, but with no DNA this cannot be confirmed. In germline, CDR1 is LNHDA, CDR2 SQIVND (reference sequence). CDR3 length: 16 amino acids. CDR3 amino acids: CASSRGGGARSDEQFF.

The chain combines TRBV4-2 with TRBJ1-1. The V gene's germline CDR1 is LGHNA and CDR2 YNFKEQ. The CDR3 has 14 residues. The CDR3 region is CASSQAYSSAEAFF.

The chain has TRBV7-2 and TRBJ2-1. This CDR3 is 16 amino acids long. Germline CDR1 is SGHTA and CDR2 is FQGNSA. Here the CDR3 reads CASSLATGPAYNEQFF. The full variable domain, completed using reference TRBV7-2 and TRBJ2-1, is GAGVSQSPSNKVTEKGKDVELRCDPISGHTALYWYRQSLGQGLEFLIYFQGNSAPDKSGLPSDRFSAERTGGSVSTLTIQRTQQEDSAVYLCASSLATGPAYNEQFFGPGTRLTVL.

V and J are TRBV10-3 and TRBJ2-3. Looked up from germline, CDR1 is ENHRY and CDR2 is SYGVKD. The length of the CDR3 is 13 residues. The chain's CDR3 is CAISGTSTDTQYF.